This passage covers 9 T cell receptor beta chains from one sample sequenced in a study of human T cells and chemical hapten exposure. Via MiXCR, TCRdb re-called the RACE reads, giving one row per CDR3 protein. The sample includes about 89,000 distinct CDR3 sequences, approximately 11% of them seen just once. The time point was: patch test 2, 6 weeks after DPC sensitization. The treatment denotes: therapeutic diphenylcyclopropenone sensitization with weekly scalp DPC. This material consisted of whole blood, taken in connection with sensitization to the hapten diphenylcyclopropenone (DPC). The receptors were gathered from a man aged 35 to 55 with alopecia areata. Some clones in this sample may be carry-over from other donors' samples.

Ten or more counts support this clonotype. This chain connects TRBV28 to TRBJ1-4, with 7 bases that match TRBD1. J gave up 4 bases and V 8 bases, and 4 bases lay outside the gene matches. The CDR3 is 13 amino acids. CDR1 is MDHEN and CDR2 is SYDVKM in the germline V gene. CDR3 sequence: CASSGQLNEKLFF. The CDR3 DNA reads as TGTGCCAGCTCGGGACAGCTTAATGAAAAACTGTTTTTT.

This clonotype appeared many times. The chain carries TRBV7-2 and TRBJ2-6; D remains ambiguous. Per germline, CDR1 SGHTA and CDR2 FQGNSA. Trimming shortened V by 5 bases and J by 0 bases, and 17 bases separated the two germline ends. The CDR3 loop spans 18 amino acids. CDR3 DNA: TGTGCCAGCAGCCACCGACGGATGTCACTCTCTGGGGCCAACGTCCTGACTTTC. Translated, it gives CASSHRRMSLSGANVLTF.

This clonotype was seen ten or more times. The gene calls are TRBV6-5 and TRBJ2-1; TRBD2 matches at 10 bases. The CDR3 runs 17 residues. Germline V gives CDR1 MNHEY, CDR2 SVGAGI. With V trimmed by 1 base and J by 3 bases, 6 bases remained unmatched. CDR3 protein: CASSYLPTSGVYNEQFF. Written as DNA, the CDR3 is TGTGCCAGCAGTTACTTACCCACTAGCGGGGTCTACAATGAGCAGTTCTTC.

This sequence joins TRBV24-1 and TRBJ1-2; a possible D gene is TRBD1 (6 bases). This CDR3 is 14 amino acids long. CDR1 KGHDR and CDR2 SFDVKD come from the germline V gene. V gave up 7 bases and J gave up 3 bases, with 14 bases separating them. CDR3 sequence (DNA): TGTGCCACCAGCCTTGGGGGGGGCGACTATGGCTACACCTTC. Its translation is CATSLGGGDYGYTF.

In its sample, this clonotype was seen a few times. The chain carries TRBV29-1 and TRBJ2-7; D remains ambiguous. The V end was cut by 2 bases, the J end by 4 bases, with 9 bases between. The CDR3 totals 12 residues. Germline lookup yields CDR1 SQVTM and CDR2 ANQGSEA. Written as DNA, the CDR3 is TGCAGCGTTGAATTACTGGGGTACGAGCAGTACTTC. Translated, it gives CSVELLGYEQYF.

This clonotype was seen a handful of times. The chain links TRBV18 to TRBJ2-3, with TRBD2 matching 10 bases. The V segment lost 1 base and the J segment 4 bases; nucleotides outside the gene matches: 5. The germline CDR1 and CDR2 sequences are KGHSH and LQKENI. The CDR3 runs to 16 residues. The CDR3 here is CASSPLNSGRSDTQYF. The CDR3 bases are TGTGCCAGCTCACCACTTAATAGCGGGAGGTCAGATACGCAGTATTTT.

Many counts were recorded for this clonotype. The chain carries TRBV29-1 and TRBJ2-5; a possible D gene is TRBD1 (6 bases). The germline gives CDR1 SQVTM, CDR2 ANQGSEA. Between the trimmed V and J ends, which lost 0 bases and 9 bases, there was a span of 11 bases. The CDR3 is 12 residues long. For the CDR3, the DNA is TGCAGCGTTGAAGATCAGGGGCCGGCCCAGTACTTC. Protein sequence: CSVEDQGPAQYF.

In DNA form, the CDR3 reads TGTGCCAGTATAGGACGCAATGAGCAGTTCTTC. Encoded protein: CASIGRNEQFF. J is TRBJ2-1 and V is TRBV19; D ambiguous. Germline CDR1 LNHDA, CDR2 SQIVND (reference sequence). Trimming stripped 7 bases from V and 6 bases from J, with 7 bases between. The CDR3 sequence is 11 residues long.

As to this clonotype: Possible read error: a much larger clone is one base away. The CDR3 DNA follows: TGTGCCAGCGGCCAACTCTCCCGCGGGGTTCGGGGTCAGCCCCAGCATTTT. It codes for CASGQLSRGVRGQPQHF. The chain couples TRBV4-2 to TRBJ1-5; D call uncertain. Germline V CDR1 and CDR2: LGHNA, YNFKEQ. The CDR3 covers 17 residues.